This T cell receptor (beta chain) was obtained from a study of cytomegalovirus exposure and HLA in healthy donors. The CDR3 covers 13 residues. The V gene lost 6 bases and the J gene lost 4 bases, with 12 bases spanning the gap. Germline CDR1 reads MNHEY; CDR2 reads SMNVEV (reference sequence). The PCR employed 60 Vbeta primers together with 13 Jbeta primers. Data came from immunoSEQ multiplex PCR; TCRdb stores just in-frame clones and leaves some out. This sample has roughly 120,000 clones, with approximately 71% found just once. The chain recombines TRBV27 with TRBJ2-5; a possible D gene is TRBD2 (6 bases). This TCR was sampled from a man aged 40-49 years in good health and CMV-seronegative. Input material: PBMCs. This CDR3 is CASSHRRGETQYF. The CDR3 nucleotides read TGTGCCAGCAGCCATAGGAGGGGAGAGACCCAGTACTTC.